This TCR beta chain was recorded in a study of follicular helper T cells after annual influenza vaccination. The CDR3 contains 16 residues. Germline lookup yields CDR1 LNHDA and CDR2 SQIVND (reference sequence). V lost 3 bases and J 7 bases, leaving 18 bases between the germline ends. As for time point: 2014-2015 season, pre-vaccination. Clones were read by immunoSEQ multiplex PCR, and TCRdb kept only the in-frame ones, dropping some. The profile shows 28,000 or so clones, approximately 81% of them singletons. V is TRBV19 and J is TRBJ1-4; tentatively, D is TRBD1 (6 bases). The clonotype originates from an adult who received the influenza vaccine. The sequences come from CXCR5+ CD38- circulating T follicular helper cells from blood, collected on the day of influenza vaccination. Documented subset: circulating Tfh, non-naive CD4+CXCR5+PD-1+ (ICOS+CD38+ or ICOS-CD38-). CDR3 bases: TGTGCCAGTAGTATTTCCCTCAGGGGCGGCGGTGAAAAACTGTTTTTT. This gives the protein CASSISLRGGGEKLFF.